Listed below are T cell receptor beta chains from one sample, sequenced in a study of T cell repertoires in cytomegalovirus infection. TCRdb re-called the reads through MiXCR, storing one row per CDR3 protein. The table shows hundreds of thousands of distinct CDR3 sequences, with just under 30% occurring only once. The antigens for these receptors are not known. Sequencing used cultured PBMCs, obtained from culture after CMV antigen stimulation. The source is a human donor in good health (CMV status not recorded). Some clones in this sample may be carry-over from other donors' samples. Each CDR3 is given with its conserved first and last residue. D genes are given only for firm matches. Only part of the rows carry a size: once, few, many, or a class if the clone is expanded.

abundance | d_gene | j_gene | v_gene | CDR3aa | CDR3nt
many | TRBD1 | TRBJ2-1 | TRBV7-2 | CASSIRDRSYNEQFF | TGTGCCAGCAGCATCCGGGACAGATCCTACAATGAGCAGTTCTTC
. | . | TRBJ1-1 | TRBV12-3/TRBV12-4 | CASTQVGVLNTEAFF | TGTGCCAGCACCCAAGTGGGGGTATTGAACACTGAAGCTTTCTTT
. | . | TRBJ2-7 | TRBV19 | CASSILDSVEQYF | TGTGCCAGTAGTATCCTAGACAGCGTCGAGCAGTACTTC
many | TRBD2 | TRBJ2-7 | TRBV11-2 | CASSPPTSGIAREQYF | TGTGCCAGCAGCCCCCCGACTAGCGGGATCGCACGAGAGCAGTACTTC
. | TRBD1 | TRBJ1-1 | TRBV4-1 | CASSQEGSRTGGFVGTEAFF | TGCGCCAGCAGCCAAGAGGGTAGTAGGACAGGGGGCTTCGTTGGCACTGAAGCTTTCTTT
many | . | TRBJ1-6 | TRBV6-1 | CASRIRAGDWSLHF | TGTGCCAGCAGGATCCGGGCAGGGGATTGGTCCCTCCACTTT
. | TRBD1 | TRBJ1-5 | TRBV20-1 | CSASGGGQSQPQHF | TGCAGTGCTTCAGGGGGCGGACAGAGCCAGCCCCAGCATTTT
. | TRBD2 | TRBJ2-1 | TRBV24-1 | CATSDPPGLAGDHDEQFF | TGTGCCACCAGTGATCCTCCGGGACTAGCGGGAGATCACGATGAGCAGTTCTTC
. | TRBD1 | TRBJ1-5 | TRBV12-3/TRBV12-4 | CASSLRDRGRQPQHF | TGTGCCAGCAGTTTACGGGACAGGGGAAGACAGCCCCAGCATTTT
few | . | TRBJ2-2 | TRBV18 | CASSPFDNTGELFF | TGTGCCAGCTCACCATTTGACAACACCGGGGAGCTGTTTTTT
few | TRBD1 | TRBJ1-2 | TRBV20-1 | CSVNDRDGGYTF | TGCAGTGTTAACGACAGGGATGGAGGCTACACCTTC
few | TRBD2 | TRBJ2-3 | TRBV7-2 | CASSSLAGGLGDTQYF | TGTGCCAGCAGCTCACTAGCGGGGGGTCTAGGAGATACGCAGTATTTT
. | TRBD2 | TRBJ2-1 | TRBV12-3/TRBV12-4 | CASSPPGLAGGGEQFF | TGTGCCAGTTCTCCTCCGGGACTAGCGGGAGGAGGAGAGCAGTTCTTC
few | . | TRBJ1-5 | TRBV7-2 | CASSSSSTAGQPQHF | TGTGCCAGCAGCTCGTCCTCGACAGCTGGTCAGCCCCAGCATTTT
few | . | TRBJ1-4 | TRBV19 | CASNIGGSGEKLFF | TGTGCCAGTAACATCGGGGGGAGTGGAGAAAAACTGTTTTTT
medium-sized | . | TRBJ1-1 | TRBV7-9 | CASSLDRQTEAFF | TGTGCCAGCAGCTTAGACAGGCAGACTGAAGCTTTCTTT
many | . | TRBJ2-1 | TRBV6-1 | CASSEQLVGNEQFF | TGTGCCAGCAGTGAACAGCTAGTAGGCAATGAGCAGTTCTTC
. | . | TRBJ1-4 | TRBV20-1 | CSASHRSIEKLFF | TGCAGTGCTAGTCACCGTTCGATCGAAAAACTGTTTTTT
few | TRBD2 | TRBJ2-2 | TRBV20-1 | CSARVPGLYTGELFF | TGCAGTGCTAGAGTTCCGGGACTATACACCGGGGAGCTGTTTTTT
few | . | TRBJ2-2 | TRBV7-7 | CASSPARGNTGELFF | TGTGCTAGCAGCCCGGCCAGGGGCAACACCGGGGAGCTGTTTTTT
few | . | TRBJ1-2 | TRBV3-1 | CASTGGRNRRGYTF | TGTGCCTCGACGGGGGGGCGGAATCGACGGGGCTACACCTTC
many | . | TRBJ1-4 | TRBV19 | CASKSSSATNEKLFF | TGTGCCAGTAAGAGTTCGTCAGCAACTAATGAAAAACTGTTTTTT
. | TRBD1 | TRBJ2-7 | TRBV4-2 | CASSRERTGVSYEQYF | TGTGCCAGCAGCCGAGAACGGACAGGGGTCTCCTACGAGCAGTACTTC
many | . | TRBJ2-1 | TRBV7-2 | CASSPSRAYNEQFF | TGTGCCAGCAGCCCTTCAAGGGCCTACAATGAGCAGTTCTTC
. | . | TRBJ2-1 | TRBV24-1 | CATSDLGMGDYNEQFF | TGTGCCACCAGTGATTTGGGGATGGGGGACTACAATGAGCAGTTCTTC
. | . | TRBJ2-7 | TRBV6-1 | CASNKGSGRIEQYF | TGTGCCAGCAACAAGGGGTCAGGGAGAATCGAGCAGTACTTC
few | . | TRBJ2-3 | TRBV7-2 | CASSPLGVSTDTQYF | TGTGCCAGCAGCCCCCTCGGGGTCTCCACAGATACGCAGTATTTT
. | . | TRBJ1-1 | TRBV19 | CASSTSWGRKMNTKAFF | TGTGCCAGTAGTACCTCTTGGGGGAGGAAGATGAACACTAAAGCTTTCTTT
. | TRBD1 | TRBJ2-5 | TRBV24-1 | CATSDLTGQGQETQYF | TGTGCCACCAGTGATCTTACGGGACAGGGCCAAGAGACCCAGTACTTC
. | TRBD2 | TRBJ2-3 | TRBV6-2/TRBV6-3 | CASSRLAGSPTDTQYF | TGTGCCAGCAGTAGACTAGCGGGGAGTCCCACAGATACGCAGTATTTT
. | . | TRBJ1-3 | TRBV7-4 | CASSLVSRAGNTIYF | TGTGCCAGCAGCTTAGTAAGCAGGGCTGGAAACACCATATATTTT
. | TRBD1 | TRBJ1-5 | TRBV12-3/TRBV12-4 | CASSLARGTGNQPQHF | TGTGCCAGCAGTTTAGCGCGGGGGACAGGGAACCAGCCCCAGCATTTT
many | TRBD1 | TRBJ2-7 | TRBV6-1 | CASRPTGVIVPNPYEQYF | TGTGCCAGCAGACCGACAGGGGTTATTGTCCCGAACCCCTACGAGCAGTACTTC
. | . | TRBJ2-6 | TRBV12-3/TRBV12-4 | CASSFLQGRGRGSGANVLTF | TGTGCCAGCAGTTTTTTGCAGGGGCGCGGGAGAGGCTCTGGGGCCAACGTCCTGACTTTC
. | . | TRBJ2-3 | TRBV10-3 | CAINPGGRTDTQYF | TGTGCCATCAATCCCGGGGGGCGCACAGATACGCAGTATTTT
. | TRBD2 | TRBJ2-1 | TRBV6-6 | CASSPGGEGLNEQFF | TGTGCCAGCAGTCCGGGGGGGGAGGGCCTCAATGAGCAGTTCTTC
many | TRBD2 | TRBJ2-3 | TRBV7-2 | CASSLPGTSGTDTQYF | TGTGCCAGCAGCTTGCCCGGGACTAGCGGCACAGATACGCAGTATTTT
few | . | TRBJ1-1 | TRBV7-9 | CASSHREGGTEAFF | TGTGCCAGCAGCCACCGCGAAGGGGGCACTGAAGCTTTCTTT
. | . | TRBJ1-1 | TRBV19 | CASSSAGTRLMGTEAFF | TGTGCCAGTAGCTCCGCCGGGACAAGACTCATGGGGACTGAAGCTTTCTTT
. | . | TRBJ1-5 | TRBV30 | CAWGLDGNQPQHF | TGTGCCTGGGGACTGGACGGGAATCAGCCCCAGCATTTT
few | . | TRBJ1-1 | TRBV6-1 | CASCRDGVNTEAFF | TGTGCCAGCTGCCGGGACGGAGTGAACACTGAAGCTTTCTTT
few | TRBD1 | TRBJ1-5 | TRBV7-2 | CASSSGGRQPQHF | TGTGCCAGCAGCTCAGGGGGCAGGCAGCCCCAGCATTTT
few | . | TRBJ2-3 | TRBV6-8 | CASSYSRNPAFKYF | TGTGCCAGCAGTTACTCACGCAACCCCGCCTTTAAGTATTTT
. | TRBD2 | TRBJ2-2 | TRBV7-2 | CASRYVEAGGNTGELFF | TGTGCCAGCAGATACGTGGAGGCGGGGGGGAACACCGGGGAGCTGTTTTTT
few | . | TRBJ2-1 | TRBV12-3/TRBV12-4 | CASSPARLYNEQFF | TGTGCCAGCAGTCCCGCCCGACTTTACAATGAGCAGTTCTTC
few | . | TRBJ1-1 | TRBV7-3 | CASSRTRGMNTEAFF | TGTGCCAGCAGCCGGACCCGCGGCATGAACACTGAAGCTTTCTTT
many | . | TRBJ2-7 | TRBV7-2 | CASSFARGQVYEQYF | TGTGCCAGCAGCTTTGCGAGGGGCCAAGTCTACGAGCAGTACTTC
few | TRBD2 | TRBJ2-1 | TRBV30 | CAWSGGLAGSSYNEQFF | TGTGCCTGGAGTGGGGGACTAGCGGGAAGCTCCTACAATGAGCAGTTCTTC
few | TRBD2 | TRBJ2-3 | TRBV9 | CASSEGTSGMSTDTQYF | TGTGCCAGCAGCGAAGGGACTAGCGGGATGAGCACAGATACGCAGTATTTT
many | . | TRBJ1-3 | TRBV10-3 | CATGRPSSGNTIYF | TGTGCCACTGGACGGCCAAGCTCTGGAAACACCATATATTTT
many | . | TRBJ2-3 | TRBV7-2 | CASSSGRYTDTQYF | TGTGCCAGCAGCTCGGGACGCTACACAGATACGCAGTATTTT
. | TRBD1 | TRBJ2-4 | TRBV18 | CASSSLTGDGYSKNIQYF | TGTGCCAGCTCATCCCTTACAGGGGATGGTTATAGCAAAAACATTCAGTACTTC
few | . | TRBJ2-6 | TRBV7-8 | CASSLGMSGANVLTF | TGTGCCAGCAGCTTAGGCATGTCCGGGGCCAACGTCCTGACTTTC